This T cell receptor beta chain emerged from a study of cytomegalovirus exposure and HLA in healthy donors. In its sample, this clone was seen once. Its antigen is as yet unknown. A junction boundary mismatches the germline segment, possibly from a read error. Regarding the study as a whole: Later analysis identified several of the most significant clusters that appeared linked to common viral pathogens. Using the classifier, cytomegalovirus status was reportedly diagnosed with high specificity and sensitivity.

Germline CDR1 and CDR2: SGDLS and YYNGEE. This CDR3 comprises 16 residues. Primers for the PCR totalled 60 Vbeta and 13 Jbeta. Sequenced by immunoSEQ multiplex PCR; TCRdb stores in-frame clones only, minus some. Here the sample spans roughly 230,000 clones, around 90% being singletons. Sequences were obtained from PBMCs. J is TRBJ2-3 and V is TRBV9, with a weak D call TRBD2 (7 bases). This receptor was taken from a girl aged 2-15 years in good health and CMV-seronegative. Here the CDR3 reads CASSVEGGASTDTRYF. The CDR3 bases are TGTGCCAGCAGCGTAGAGGGGGGGGCCAGCACAGATACGCGGTATTTT.